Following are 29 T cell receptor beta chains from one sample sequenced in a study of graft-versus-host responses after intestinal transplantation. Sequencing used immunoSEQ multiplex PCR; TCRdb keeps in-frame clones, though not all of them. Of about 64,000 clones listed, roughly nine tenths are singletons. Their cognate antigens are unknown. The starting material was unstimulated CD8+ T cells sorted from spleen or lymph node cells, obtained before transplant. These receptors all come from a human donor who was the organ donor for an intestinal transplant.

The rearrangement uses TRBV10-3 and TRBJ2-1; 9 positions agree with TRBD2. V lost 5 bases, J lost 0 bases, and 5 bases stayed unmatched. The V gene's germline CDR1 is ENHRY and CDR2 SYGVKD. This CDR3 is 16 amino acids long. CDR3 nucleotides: TGTGCCATCAGTACCACTAGCGGGTTCTCCTACAATGAGCAGTTCTTC. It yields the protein CAISTTSGFSYNEQFF.

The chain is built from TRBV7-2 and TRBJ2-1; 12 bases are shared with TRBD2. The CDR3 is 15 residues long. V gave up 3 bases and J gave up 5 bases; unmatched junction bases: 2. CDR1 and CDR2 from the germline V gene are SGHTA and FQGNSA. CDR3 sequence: CASSFRTSGDNEQFF. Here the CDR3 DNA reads TGTGCCAGCAGCTTTAGGACTAGCGGGGACAATGAGCAGTTCTTC.

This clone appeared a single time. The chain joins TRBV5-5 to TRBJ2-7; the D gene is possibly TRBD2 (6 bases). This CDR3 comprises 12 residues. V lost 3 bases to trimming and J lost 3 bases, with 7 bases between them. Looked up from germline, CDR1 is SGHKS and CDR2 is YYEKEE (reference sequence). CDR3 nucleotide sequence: TGTGCCAGCAGCTGGGACTTCTACGAGCAGTACTTC. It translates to CASSWDFYEQYF. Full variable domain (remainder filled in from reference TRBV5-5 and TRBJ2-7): DAGVTQSPTHLIKTRGQQVTLRCSPISGHKSVSWYQQVLGQGPQFIFQYYEKEERGRGNFPDRFSARQFPNYSSELNVNALLLGDSALYLCASSWDFYEQYFGPGTRLTVT.

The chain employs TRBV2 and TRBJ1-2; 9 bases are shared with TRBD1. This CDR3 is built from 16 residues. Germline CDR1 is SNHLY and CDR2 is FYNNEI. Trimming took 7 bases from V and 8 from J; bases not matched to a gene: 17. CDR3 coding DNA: TGTGCCAGCACCTCCTTTGGTACAGGGGGCAAAGGGGGCTACACCTTC. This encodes CASTSFGTGGKGGYTF.

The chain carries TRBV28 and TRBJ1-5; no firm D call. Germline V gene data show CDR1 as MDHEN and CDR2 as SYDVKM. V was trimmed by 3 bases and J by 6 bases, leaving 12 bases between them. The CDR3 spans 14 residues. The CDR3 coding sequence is TGTGCCAGCAGTTTTCGAGCGACGACTCAGCCCCAGCATTTT. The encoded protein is CASSFRATTQPQHF.

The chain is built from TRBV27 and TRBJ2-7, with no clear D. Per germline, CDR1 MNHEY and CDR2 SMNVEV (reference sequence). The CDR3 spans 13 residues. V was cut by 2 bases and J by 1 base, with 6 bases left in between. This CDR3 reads CASSLQLSYEQYF. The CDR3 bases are TGTGCCAGCAGTTTACAGTTATCCTACGAGCAGTACTTC.

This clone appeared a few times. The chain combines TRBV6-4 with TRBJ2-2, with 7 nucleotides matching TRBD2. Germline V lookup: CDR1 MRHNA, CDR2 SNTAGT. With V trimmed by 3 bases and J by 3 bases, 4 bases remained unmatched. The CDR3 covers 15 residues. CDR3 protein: CASSEMGGDTGELFF. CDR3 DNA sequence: TGTGCCAGCAGTGAGATGGGAGGGGACACCGGGGAGCTGTTTTTT.

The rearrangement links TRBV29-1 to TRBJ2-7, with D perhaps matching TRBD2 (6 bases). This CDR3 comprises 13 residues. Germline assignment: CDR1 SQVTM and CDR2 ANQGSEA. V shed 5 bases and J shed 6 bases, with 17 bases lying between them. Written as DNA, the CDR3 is TGCAGCGTTTCCCCGGGACTCCAAGGCGAGCAGTACTTC. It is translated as CSVSPGLQGEQYF.

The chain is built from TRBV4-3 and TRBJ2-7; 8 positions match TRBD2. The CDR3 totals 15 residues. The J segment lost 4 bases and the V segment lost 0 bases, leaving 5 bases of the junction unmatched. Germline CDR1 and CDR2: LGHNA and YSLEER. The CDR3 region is CASSQDGRAVYEQYF. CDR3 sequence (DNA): TGCGCCAGCAGCCAAGACGGGAGGGCTGTGTACGAGCAGTACTTC.

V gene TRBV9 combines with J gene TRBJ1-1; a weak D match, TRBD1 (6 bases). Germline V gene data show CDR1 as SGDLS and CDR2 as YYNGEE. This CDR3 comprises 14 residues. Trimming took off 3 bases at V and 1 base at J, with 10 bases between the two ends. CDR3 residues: CASSGTGRNTEAFF. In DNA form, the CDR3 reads TGTGCCAGCAGCGGAACAGGGAGGAACACTGAAGCTTTCTTT.

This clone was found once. The CDR3 loop is CASSFRLGQGNNEQFF. The CDR3 DNA follows: TGTGCCAGCAGCTTTCGTCTGGGACAGGGAAACAATGAGCAGTTCTTC. The genes are TRBV5-4 and TRBJ2-1; 9 positions match TRBD1. The CDR3 runs 16 residues. CDR1 is SGHNT, CDR2 YYREEE, per germline (reference sequence). The J segment lost 5 bases and the V segment lost 2 bases, leaving 8 bases of the junction unmatched.

CDR3: CASSFPAGSYEQYF. The CDR3 region has the DNA TGTGCCAGCAGCTTCCCTGCAGGATCCTACGAGCAGTACTTC. The chain recombines TRBV11-2 with TRBJ2-7; D is unresolved. Germline assignment: CDR1 SGHAT and CDR2 FQNNGV. The CDR3 extends over 14 amino acids. V was cut by 3 bases and J by 1 base, with 10 bases left in between.

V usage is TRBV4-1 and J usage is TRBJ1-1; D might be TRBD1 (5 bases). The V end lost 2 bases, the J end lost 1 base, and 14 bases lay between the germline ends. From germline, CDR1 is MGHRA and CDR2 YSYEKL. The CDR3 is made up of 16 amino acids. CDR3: CASSQTPGGTNTEAFF. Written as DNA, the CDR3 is TGCGCCAGCAGCCAAACTCCCGGCGGGACGAACACTGAAGCTTTCTTT.

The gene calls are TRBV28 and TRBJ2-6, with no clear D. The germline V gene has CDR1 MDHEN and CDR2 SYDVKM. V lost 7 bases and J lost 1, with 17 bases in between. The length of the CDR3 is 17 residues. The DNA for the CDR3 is TGTGCCAGCACTAATGTCACACGGGTATCTGGGGCCAACGTCCTGACTTTC. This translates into CASTNVTRVSGANVLTF.

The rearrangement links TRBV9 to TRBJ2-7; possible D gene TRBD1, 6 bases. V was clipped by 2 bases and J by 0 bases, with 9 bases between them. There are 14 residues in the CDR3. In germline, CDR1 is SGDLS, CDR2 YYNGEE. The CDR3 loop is CASSVTGSSYEQYF. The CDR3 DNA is TGTGCCAGCAGCGTGACAGGTAGCTCCTACGAGCAGTACTTC.

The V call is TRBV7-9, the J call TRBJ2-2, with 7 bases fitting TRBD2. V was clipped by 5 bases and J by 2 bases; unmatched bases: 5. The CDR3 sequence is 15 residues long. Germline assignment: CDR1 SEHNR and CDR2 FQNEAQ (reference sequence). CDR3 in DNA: TGTGCCAGCAGCGCCGGGACTACTAACACCGGGGAGCTGTTTTTT. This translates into CASSAGTTNTGELFF.

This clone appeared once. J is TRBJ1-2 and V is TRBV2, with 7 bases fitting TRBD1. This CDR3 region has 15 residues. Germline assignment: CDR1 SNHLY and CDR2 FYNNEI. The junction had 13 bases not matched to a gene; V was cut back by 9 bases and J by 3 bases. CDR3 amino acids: CARRAGTVSYYGYTF. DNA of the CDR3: TGTGCCAGGAGAGCCGGGACAGTAAGTTACTATGGCTACACCTTC.

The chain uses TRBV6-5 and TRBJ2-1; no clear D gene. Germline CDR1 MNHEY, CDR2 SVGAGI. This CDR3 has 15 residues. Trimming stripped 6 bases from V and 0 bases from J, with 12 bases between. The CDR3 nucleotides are TGTGCCAGCAGCAAGGCGTCTAGCTCCTACAATGAGCAGTTCTTC. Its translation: CASSKASSSYNEQFF.

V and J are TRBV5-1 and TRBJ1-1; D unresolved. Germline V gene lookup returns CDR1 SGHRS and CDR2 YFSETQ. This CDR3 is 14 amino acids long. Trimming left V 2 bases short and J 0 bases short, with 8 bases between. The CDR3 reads CASSFWAMNTEAFF. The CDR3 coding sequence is TGCGCCAGCAGCTTTTGGGCCATGAACACTGAAGCTTTCTTT.

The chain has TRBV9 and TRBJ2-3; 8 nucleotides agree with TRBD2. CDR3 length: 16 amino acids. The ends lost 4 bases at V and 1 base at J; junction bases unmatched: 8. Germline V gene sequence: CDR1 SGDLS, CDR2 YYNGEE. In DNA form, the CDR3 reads TGTGCCAGCAGCCCCGCGGCCGGGGGGGGCACAGATACGCAGTATTTT. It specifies CASSPAAGGGTDTQYF.

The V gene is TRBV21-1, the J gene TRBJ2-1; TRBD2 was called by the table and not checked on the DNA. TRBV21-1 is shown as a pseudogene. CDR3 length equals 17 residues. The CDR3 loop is CASSKVWRLADYNKQFF. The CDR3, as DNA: TGTGCCAGCAGCAAAGTTTGGAGGCTAGCAGATTACAATAAGCAGTTCTTC.

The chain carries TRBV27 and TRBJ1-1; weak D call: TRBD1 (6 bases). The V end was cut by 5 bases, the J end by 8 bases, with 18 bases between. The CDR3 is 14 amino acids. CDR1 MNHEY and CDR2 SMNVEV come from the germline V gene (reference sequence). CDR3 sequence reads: CASSPRTEVYEAFF. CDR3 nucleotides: TGTGCCAGCAGTCCCCGGACAGAAGTATACGAAGCTTTCTTT.

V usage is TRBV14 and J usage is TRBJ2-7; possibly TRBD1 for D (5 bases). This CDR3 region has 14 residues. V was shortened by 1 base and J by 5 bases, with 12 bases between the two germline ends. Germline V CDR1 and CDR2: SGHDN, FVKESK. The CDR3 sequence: CASSQVQGRDEQYF. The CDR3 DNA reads TGTGCCAGCAGCCAAGTTCAGGGTCGCGACGAGCAGTACTTC.

The CDR3 nucleotides read TGTGCCAGCAGTCCCCGAGGTGTATACAATGAGCAGTTCTTC. It encodes CASSPRGVYNEQFF. This sequence joins TRBV27 and TRBJ2-1; D gene ambiguous. This CDR3 spans 14 amino acids. V shed 5 bases and J shed 4 bases, with 12 bases lying between them. Germline V gene lookup returns CDR1 MNHEY and CDR2 SMNVEV (reference sequence).

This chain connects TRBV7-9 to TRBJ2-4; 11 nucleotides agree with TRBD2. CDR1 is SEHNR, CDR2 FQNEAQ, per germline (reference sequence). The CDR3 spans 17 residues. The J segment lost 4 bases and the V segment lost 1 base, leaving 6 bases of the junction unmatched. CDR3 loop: CASSLGPSGRTKNIQYF. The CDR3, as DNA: TGTGCCAGCAGCTTAGGTCCTAGCGGGAGGACAAAAAACATTCAGTACTTC.

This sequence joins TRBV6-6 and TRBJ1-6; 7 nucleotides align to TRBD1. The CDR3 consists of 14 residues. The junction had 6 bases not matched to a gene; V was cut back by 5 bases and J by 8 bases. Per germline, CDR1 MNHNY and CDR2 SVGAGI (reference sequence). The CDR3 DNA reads TGTGCCAGCAGTCAGGACAGGTTATATTCACCCCTCCACTTT. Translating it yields CASSQDRLYSPLHF.

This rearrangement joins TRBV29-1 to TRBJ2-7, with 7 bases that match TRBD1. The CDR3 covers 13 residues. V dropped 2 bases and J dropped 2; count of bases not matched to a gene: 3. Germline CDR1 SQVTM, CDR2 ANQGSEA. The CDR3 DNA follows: TGCAGCGTTGAAAGACAGGGCGCCTACGAGCAGTACTTC. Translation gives CSVERQGAYEQYF.

CDR3 bases: TGTGCCAGCTCACCCCGGGGAGATTATCAGCCCCAGCATTTT. Encoded protein: CASSPRGDYQPQHF. The chain is built from TRBV18 and TRBJ1-5; D is ambiguous. CDR1 is KGHSH, CDR2 LQKENI, per germline. The CDR3 extends over 14 amino acids. Between the trimmed V and J ends, which lost 3 bases and 5 bases, there was a span of 11 bases.

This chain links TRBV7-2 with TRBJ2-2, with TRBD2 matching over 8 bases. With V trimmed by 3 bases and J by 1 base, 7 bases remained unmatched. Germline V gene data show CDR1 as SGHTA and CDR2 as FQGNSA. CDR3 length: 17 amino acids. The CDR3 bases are TGTGCCAGCAGCTTCCAACCAGGGACTAGGAACACCGGGGAGCTGTTTTTT. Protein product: CASSFQPGTRNTGELFF.